This T cell receptor (beta chain) was sequenced during a study of T cells after yellow fever vaccination (dated by TCRdb to the late 2010s). Describing the broader study: Libraries from fractions with low cell numbers were prepared with the SMART-Seq v4 Ultra Low Input RNA kit. To follow T-cell clones before and after both primary and booster YFV17D yellow fever vaccination, bulk TCR alpha and beta repertoires underwent longitudinal sequencing. Two healthy male donors made up the cohort, one aged 18 to 30 years and the other aged 30 to 40 years. Bulk PBMC replicates and cell subsets were isolated from blood drawn at multiple timepoints before and after both primary and secondary immunization.

Explained via the paper, the treatment or condition label denotes: live attenuated yellow fever vaccine strain. At each blood-draw timepoint, two biological replicates of bulk PBMCs were obtained. A standard Ficoll-Paque protocol was used to isolate PBMCs from peripheral blood. TriZol was used to extract RNA from bulk PBMCs, CD4 and CD8 fractions, and dextramer-positive and dextramer-negative fractions. Per the germline V gene, MNHEY is the CDR1 and SVGEGT is the CDR2. The cysteine opens and the phenylalanine closes a CDR3 of 15 amino acids. The sequence is cut down to CDR3 DNA, 45 bases in frame from base 1. Unmatched junction bases come to 11, with V trimmed by 5 bases and J by 6 bases. Sequenced using an Illumina NovaSeq 6000. TCR cDNA was made using 5'RACE template switching, a step that added a universal primer site and unique molecular identifiers. Priming of cDNA synthesis was performed from both the TCR alpha and TCR beta constant segments. Library amplification used two PCR steps, and the second PCR step added sample barcodes and sequencing adapters. Sequencing of libraries was done on Illumina HiSeq 2500 (2x100 bp) or NovaSeq (2x150 bp). Processing in the source paper ran as follows. Reads were demultiplexed and collapsed into UMI consensus sequences with MIGEC, and V(D)J alignment was performed with MiXCR. Using edgeR on replicate PBMC samples, clonotypes were called vaccine-responding if FDR was below 0.01 and the log2 fold change was above 5 up to day 15. Each bulk clonotype was labeled CD4 or CD8 based on which sequenced repertoire, CD4 or CD8, contained the clonotype at higher abundance. Through fastp at Q25 and MiXCR, TCRdb rebuilt clones from the public reads, retaining in-frame beta chains. Each CDR3 protein gets just one entry, which takes the most common genes and DNA from the rows behind it. These V and J calls are TCRdb output, not the study's own analysis. The table for this sample lists around 300,000 distinct CDR3 sequences; approximately 4% of them were counted only once. Just under 25% of the sample lies in the top ten.

Results the study describes overall, beyond this receptor: Most clones expanded after primary vaccination (around 96% of CD4 and roughly 90% of CD8) were re-detected after the booster, suggesting that broad memory maintenance occurred. Compared with the primary T-cell response, the secondary T-cell response was faster but weaker, reaching its peak on day 5 rather than on day 15. FACS-sorted repertoires could contain abundant contaminating clonotypes from the bulk population, so computational filtering was required. Because only two donors were included in the study, the extent to which the findings can be generalized is limited. A small share of clonotypes was detected in both CD4 and CD8 compartments, with the overlap likely arising from convergent recombination.

There are a few counts of this clonotype. No cognate antigen has been identified for it. Base qualities are not at hand, and no much larger clone is one base apart. The receptor was isolated from a man aged 18 to 30 who received the YFV17D yellow fever vaccine. Sequencing was performed on PBMCs, taken 5 days after the yellow fever booster vaccination. Recombination linked TRBV6-2 or TRBV6-3 to TRBJ2-7, with 9 central nucleotides matching TRBD1. The CDR3 protein is CASSPGTGPWGEQYF. The nucleotide sequence is given as TGTGCCAGCAGTCCCGGGACAGGGCCTTGGGGCGAGCAGTACTTC.